This TCR beta chain was documented in a study of T cells in Graves' hyperthyroidism and ophthalmopathy. Study findings and constraints: Separating ophthalmopathy from stable hyperthyroidism was achieved by a 13 V-J model. Most thyroid clonotypes expanded above 0.001 were also detected in blood.

On this clonotype itself: Its antigen remains unknown.

Across 18 months, stable Graves' hyperthyroidism was marked by no progression to ophthalmopathy. Reasons for excluding patients were uncontrolled infection, other autoimmune disease, pregnancy or lactation. RNA transcripts yielded amplified TCR beta CDR3 regions. First-round RT-PCR with HTBI primers amplified the TCR CDR3 region. TCRdb used MiXCR to reprocess the multiplex PCR reads, holding one entry per CDR3 protein. There are fewer than 650,000 distinct CDR3 sequences in the sample; 13% to 15% occur only once, and more than 11% lies in the top ten. Sequencing was done on a sample of blood. The source is a woman between 40 and 55 years old with Graves' hyperthyroidism.

The CDR3 coding sequence is TGTGCCAGTAGTATCGGAGGCGGGTCGGCACAAGAGACCCAGTACTTC. It specifies CASSIGGGSAQETQYF. This chain joins TRBV19 and TRBJ2-5, with D perhaps TRBD2 (5 bases). Trimming removed 3 bases from V and 2 bases from J, with 16 bases in between. This CDR3 comprises 16 residues. Per germline, CDR1 LNHDA and CDR2 SQIVND (reference sequence).